Listed below are T cell receptor beta chains from one sample, sequenced in a study of OX40 agonist ivuxolimab in advanced cancers. Clones were sequenced by immunoSEQ multiplex PCR, and TCRdb holds only the in-frame ones, with some missing. The top ten clones hold approximately 1% of a sample with about 65,000 clones, more than 70% of them seen once. The starting material was CD4+ or CD8+ T cells sorted from blood, obtained in a trial of the OX40 agonist ivuxolimab. Receptors originate from an adult with an advanced solid tumor such as melanoma, head and neck, liver or kidney cancer. Both conserved end residues are part of each CDR3. The D gene is left open where the match is weak. Where a row states a size, it is once, few, many or the class of an expanded clone; other rows omit it.

D gene,V gene,J gene,clone size,CDR3 protein,CDR3 DNA
-,TRBV2,TRBJ2-3,-,CASSYGQTSTDTQYF,TGTGCCAGCAGTTACGGGCAGACTAGCACAGATACGCAGTATTTT
-,TRBV11-2,TRBJ2-6,-,CASSLGFGSASGANVLTF,TGTGCCAGCAGCTTAGGGTTTGGGTCAGCGTCTGGGGCCAACGTCCTGACTTTC
TRBD1,TRBV5-6,TRBJ1-6,-,CASSFQGLAGGGSPLHF,TGTGCCAGCAGCTTCCAGGGCCTAGCAGGGGGCGGTTCACCCCTCCACTTT
-,TRBV5-1,TRBJ2-3,-,CASSSRTSTDTQYF,TGCGCCAGCAGCTCTCGGACAAGCACAGATACGCAGTATTTT
TRBD1,TRBV9,TRBJ1-3,-,CASSPQTGSGNTIYF,TGTGCCAGCAGCCCCCAGACAGGGTCTGGAAACACCATATATTTT
-,TRBV4-1,TRBJ1-6,-,CASSQLLNNSPLHF,TGCGCCAGCAGCCAATTACTGAATAATTCACCCCTCCACTTT
TRBD2,TRBV7-2,TRBJ2-3,-,CASSISGGSDTQYF,TGTGCCAGCAGCATTAGCGGGGGCTCCGATACGCAGTATTTT
-,TRBV18,TRBJ2-5,-,CASSPTQETQYF,TGTGCCAGCTCACCCACCCAAGAGACCCAGTACTTC
-,TRBV29-1,TRBJ2-1,-,CSAASGSYNEQFF,TGCAGCGCCGCGTCGGGGAGCTACAATGAGCAGTTCTTC
TRBD1,TRBV6-5,TRBJ2-1,-,CASRRTGGDLNEQFF,TGTGCCAGCAGGAGGACAGGGGGCGATTTGAATGAGCAGTTCTTC
TRBD1,TRBV10-1,TRBJ1-6,few,CASSESGQGNSPLHF,TGCGCCAGCAGTGAGAGCGGACAGGGAAATTCACCCCTCCACTTT
TRBD2,TRBV11-2,TRBJ2-1,-,CASSLVSRGGRDEQFF,TGTGCCAGCAGCTTAGTTTCGCGGGGGGGCAGGGATGAGCAGTTCTTC
TRBD2,TRBV7-2,TRBJ2-5,-,CASSLAAGISQETQYF,TGTGCCAGCAGCTTAGCAGCGGGGATATCACAAGAGACCCAGTACTTC